A selection of T cell receptor beta chains follows, all from one sample in a study of blood T cells in healthy people across ages. From the 5' RACE reads, TCRdb called clonotypes with MiXCR, one entry per CDR3 protein. This table has 800,000 or so distinct CDR3 sequences, about 47% appearing once. The specimen sequenced was blood. The receptors were sampled from a man older than 75 in good health. CDR3s leave out the opening cysteine and the closing phenylalanine or tryptophan. The size field is filled for only some rows; it gives once, few, many or a size class.

j_gene | abundance | v_gene | len | CDR3aa
TRBJ2-1 | . | TRBV11-2 | 13 | ASSPWASGYNEQF
TRBJ2-5 | . | TRBV20-1 | 12 | SAWARLARNEQY
TRBJ2-3 | . | TRBV3-1 | 12 | ASSQGLQVDTQY
TRBJ2-7 | . | TRBV20-1 | 12 | SARGPGGGYEQY
TRBJ2-3 | . | TRBV25-1 | 16 | ASSEWTNGITSTDTQY
TRBJ2-3 | once | TRBV5-1 | 15 | ASSFPRRHLAGDTQY
TRBJ2-5 | few | TRBV29-1 | 10 | SAGQEQETQY
TRBJ2-7 | . | TRBV13 | 13 | ASSLEGGLLAEQY
TRBJ2-1 | . | TRBV12-3/TRBV12-4 | 14 | ASSPWGTSDYNEQF
TRBJ2-7 | many | TRBV27 | 11 | ASSLISQGEQY
TRBJ2-1 | few | TRBV28 | 14 | ASISRDTQTNNEQF
TRBJ2-7 | few | TRBV3-1 | 13 | ASSPRQGLAYEQY
TRBJ2-5 | few | TRBV29-1 | 12 | SVAPTSYQETQY
TRBJ1-2 | . | TRBV4-2 | 13 | ASSQEGTGAYGYT
TRBJ2-7 | . | TRBV25-1 | 14 | ASTLRTVPSSYEQY
TRBJ2-5 | . | TRBV30 | 10 | AWRKNAETQY
TRBJ1-1 | . | TRBV6-2/TRBV6-3 | 10 | ASSYGLAEAF
TRBJ2-1 | . | TRBV20-1 | 13 | SASDLAGGNNEQF
TRBJ1-2 | once | TRBV3-1 | 11 | ASSQVPVVSYT